This TCR beta chain was profiled in a study of OX40 agonist ivuxolimab in advanced cancers. This clone turned up a few times. Its cognate antigen is unknown. Produced via immunoSEQ multiplex PCR; TCRdb's table is partial and in-frame only. The sample consists of about 67,000 clones, about 85% of them appearing once. This CDR3 region has 15 residues. Germline V CDR1 and CDR2: SNHLY, FYNNEI. Trimming removed 5 bases from V and 0 bases from J, with 10 bases in between. Study-wide results and caveats: The antigens recognized by the expanded peripheral T cells, that is their antigen specificity, were not determined. Average numbers of expanded clones were greater in CD8+ T cells than in CD4+. The study found among the lowest clonal expansion in partial responders at 0.1-3.0 mg/kg.

The TCR sequence derives from an adult with an advanced solid tumor such as melanoma, head and neck, liver or kidney cancer. The sample in question was CD4+ or CD8+ T cells sorted from blood, obtained in a trial of the OX40 agonist ivuxolimab. V is TRBV2 and J is TRBJ1-4; no definite D call. As DNA, the CDR3 is TGTGCCAGCAGTCTGGACGGCGCAACTAATGAAAAACTGTTTTTT. Translating gives CASSLDGATNEKLFF.